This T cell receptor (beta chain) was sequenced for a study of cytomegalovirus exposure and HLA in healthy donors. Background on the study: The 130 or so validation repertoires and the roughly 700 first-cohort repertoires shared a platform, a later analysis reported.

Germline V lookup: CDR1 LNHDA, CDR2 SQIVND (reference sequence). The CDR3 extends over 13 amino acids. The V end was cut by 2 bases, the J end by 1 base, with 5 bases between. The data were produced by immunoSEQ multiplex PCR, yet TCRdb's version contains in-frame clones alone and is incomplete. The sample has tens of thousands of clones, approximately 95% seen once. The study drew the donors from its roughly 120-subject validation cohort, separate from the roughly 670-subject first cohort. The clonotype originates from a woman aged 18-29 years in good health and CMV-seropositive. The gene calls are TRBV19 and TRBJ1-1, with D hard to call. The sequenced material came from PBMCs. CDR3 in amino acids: CASSITGNTEAFF. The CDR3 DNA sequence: TGTGCCAGTAGTATAACGGGGAACACTGAAGCTTTCTTT.